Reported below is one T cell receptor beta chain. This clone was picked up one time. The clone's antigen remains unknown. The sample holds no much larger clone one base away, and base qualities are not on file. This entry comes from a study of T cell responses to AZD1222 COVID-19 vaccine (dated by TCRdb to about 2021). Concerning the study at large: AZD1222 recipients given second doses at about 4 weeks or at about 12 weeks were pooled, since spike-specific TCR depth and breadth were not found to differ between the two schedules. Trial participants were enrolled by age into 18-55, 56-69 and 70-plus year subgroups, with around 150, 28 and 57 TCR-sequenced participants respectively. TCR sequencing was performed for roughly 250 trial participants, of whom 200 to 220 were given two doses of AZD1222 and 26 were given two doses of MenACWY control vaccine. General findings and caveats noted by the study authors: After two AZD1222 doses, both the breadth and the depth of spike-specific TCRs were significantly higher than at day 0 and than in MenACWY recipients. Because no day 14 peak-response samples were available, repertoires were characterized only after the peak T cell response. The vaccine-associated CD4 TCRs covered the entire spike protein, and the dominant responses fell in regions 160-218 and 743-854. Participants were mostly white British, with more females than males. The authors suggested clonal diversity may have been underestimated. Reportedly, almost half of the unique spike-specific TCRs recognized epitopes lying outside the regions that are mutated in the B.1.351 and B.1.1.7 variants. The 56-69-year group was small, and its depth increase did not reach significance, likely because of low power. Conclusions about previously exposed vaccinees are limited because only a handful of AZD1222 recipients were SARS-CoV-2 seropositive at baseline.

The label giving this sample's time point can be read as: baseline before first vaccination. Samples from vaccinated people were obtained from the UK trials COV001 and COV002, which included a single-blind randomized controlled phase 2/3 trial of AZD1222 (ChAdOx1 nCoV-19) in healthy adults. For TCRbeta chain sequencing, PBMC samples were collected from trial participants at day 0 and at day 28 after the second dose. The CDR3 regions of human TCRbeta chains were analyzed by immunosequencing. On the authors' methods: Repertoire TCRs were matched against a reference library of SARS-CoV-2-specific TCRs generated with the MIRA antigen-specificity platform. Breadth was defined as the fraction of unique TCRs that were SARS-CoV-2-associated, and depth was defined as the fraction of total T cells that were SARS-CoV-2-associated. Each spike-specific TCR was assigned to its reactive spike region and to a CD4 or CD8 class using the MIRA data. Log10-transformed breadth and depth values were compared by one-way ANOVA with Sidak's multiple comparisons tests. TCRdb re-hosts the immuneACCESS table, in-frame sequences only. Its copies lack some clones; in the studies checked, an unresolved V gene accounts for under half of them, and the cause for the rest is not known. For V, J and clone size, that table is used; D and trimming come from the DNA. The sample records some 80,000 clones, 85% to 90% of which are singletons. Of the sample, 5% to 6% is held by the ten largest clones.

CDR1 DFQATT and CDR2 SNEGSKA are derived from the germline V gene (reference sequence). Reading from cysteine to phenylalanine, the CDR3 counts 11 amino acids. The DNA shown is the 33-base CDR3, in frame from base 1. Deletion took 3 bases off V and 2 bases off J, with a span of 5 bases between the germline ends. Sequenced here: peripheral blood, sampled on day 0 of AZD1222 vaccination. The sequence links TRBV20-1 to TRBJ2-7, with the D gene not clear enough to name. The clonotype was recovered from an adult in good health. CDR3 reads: CSARGTYEQYF. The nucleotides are TGCAGTGCTAGGGGGACCTACGAGCAGTACTTC.